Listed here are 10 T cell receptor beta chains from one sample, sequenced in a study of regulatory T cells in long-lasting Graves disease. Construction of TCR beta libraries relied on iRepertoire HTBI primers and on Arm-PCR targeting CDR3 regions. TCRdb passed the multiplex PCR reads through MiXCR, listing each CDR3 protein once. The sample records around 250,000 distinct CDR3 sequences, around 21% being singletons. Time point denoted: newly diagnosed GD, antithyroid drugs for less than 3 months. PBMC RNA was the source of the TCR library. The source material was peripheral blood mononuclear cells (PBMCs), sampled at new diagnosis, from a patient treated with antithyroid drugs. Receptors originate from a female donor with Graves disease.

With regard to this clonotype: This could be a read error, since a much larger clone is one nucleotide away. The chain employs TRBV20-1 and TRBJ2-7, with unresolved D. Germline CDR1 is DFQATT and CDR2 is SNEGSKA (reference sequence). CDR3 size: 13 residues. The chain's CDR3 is CGARDYLRYEQYF. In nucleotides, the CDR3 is TGCGGTGCTAGAGATTACCTGCGCTACGAGCAGTACTTC.

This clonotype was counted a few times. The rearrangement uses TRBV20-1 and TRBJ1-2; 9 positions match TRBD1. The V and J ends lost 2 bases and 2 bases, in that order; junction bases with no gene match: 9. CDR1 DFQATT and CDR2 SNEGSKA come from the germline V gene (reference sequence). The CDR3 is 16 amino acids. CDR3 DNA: TGCAGTGCTAGATCGGGGGAACAGGGGGCGAACTATGGCTACACCTTC. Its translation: CSARSGEQGANYGYTF.

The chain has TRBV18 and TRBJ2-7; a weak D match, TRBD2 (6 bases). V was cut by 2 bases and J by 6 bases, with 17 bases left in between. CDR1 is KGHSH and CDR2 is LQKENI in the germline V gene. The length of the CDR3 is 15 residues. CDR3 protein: CASSPSTGEYSEQYF. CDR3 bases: TGTGCCAGCTCACCATCGACGGGAGAGTATAGCGAGCAGTACTTC.

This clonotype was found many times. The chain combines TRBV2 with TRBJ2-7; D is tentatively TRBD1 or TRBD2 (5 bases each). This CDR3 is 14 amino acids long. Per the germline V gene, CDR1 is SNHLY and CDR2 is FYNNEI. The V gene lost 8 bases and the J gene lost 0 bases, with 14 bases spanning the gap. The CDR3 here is CASRWGTHSYEQYF. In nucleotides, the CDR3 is TGTGCCAGCCGCTGGGGGACCCACTCCTACGAGCAGTACTTC.

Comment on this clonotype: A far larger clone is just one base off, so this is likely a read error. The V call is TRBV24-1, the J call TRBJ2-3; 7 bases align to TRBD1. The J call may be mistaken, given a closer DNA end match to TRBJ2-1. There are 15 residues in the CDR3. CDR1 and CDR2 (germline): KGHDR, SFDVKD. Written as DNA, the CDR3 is TGTGCCACCAGTGATCCTCGACAGGGAAACGACGAGCAGTTCTTC. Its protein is CATSDPRQGNDEQFF.

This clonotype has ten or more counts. The CDR3 reads CASSIRTGDYEQYF. The DNA for the CDR3 is TGTGCCAGTAGTATCCGGACAGGGGACTACGAGCAGTACTTC. V usage is TRBV19 and J usage is TRBJ2-7, with 9 bases identical to TRBD1. Germline-derived CDR1 and CDR2 are LNHDA and SQIVND (reference sequence). This CDR3 comprises 14 residues. Trimming cost V 3 bases and J 3 bases; bases outside gene matches: 3.

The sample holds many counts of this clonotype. Written as DNA, the CDR3 is TGTGCCAGCAGCTTAGTTGGTTCGGGGGGGACTGAAGCTTTCTTT. Protein: CASSLVGSGGTEAFF. The chain employs TRBV7-3 and TRBJ1-1; TRBD1 is a possible D gene (5 bases). Germline V gene sequence: CDR1 SGHTA, CDR2 FQGTGA. V lost 2 bases, J lost 5 bases, and 15 bases lay in between. The CDR3 runs to 15 residues.

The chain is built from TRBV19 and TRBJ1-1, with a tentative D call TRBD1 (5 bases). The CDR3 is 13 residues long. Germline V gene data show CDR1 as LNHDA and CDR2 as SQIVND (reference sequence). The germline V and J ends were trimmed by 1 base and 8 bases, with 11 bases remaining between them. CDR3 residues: CASSIAGGAEAFF. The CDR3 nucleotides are TGTGCCAGTAGTATAGCCGGGGGTGCCGAAGCTTTCTTT.

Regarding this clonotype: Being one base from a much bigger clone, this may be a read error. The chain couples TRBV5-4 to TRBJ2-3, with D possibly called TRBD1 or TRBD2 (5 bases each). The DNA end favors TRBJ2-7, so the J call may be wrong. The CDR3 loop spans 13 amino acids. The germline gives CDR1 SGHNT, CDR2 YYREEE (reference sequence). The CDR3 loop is CASSIGTSYEQYF. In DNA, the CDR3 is TGTGCCAGCAGTATAGGGACCTCCTACGAGCAGTACTTC.

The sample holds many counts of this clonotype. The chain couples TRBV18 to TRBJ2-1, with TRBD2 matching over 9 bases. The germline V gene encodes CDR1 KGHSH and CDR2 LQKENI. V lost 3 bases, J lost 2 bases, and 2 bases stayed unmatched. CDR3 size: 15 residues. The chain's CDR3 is CASSPPSGAYNEQFF. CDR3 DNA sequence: TGTGCCAGCTCACCTCCTAGCGGGGCCTACAATGAGCAGTTCTTC.